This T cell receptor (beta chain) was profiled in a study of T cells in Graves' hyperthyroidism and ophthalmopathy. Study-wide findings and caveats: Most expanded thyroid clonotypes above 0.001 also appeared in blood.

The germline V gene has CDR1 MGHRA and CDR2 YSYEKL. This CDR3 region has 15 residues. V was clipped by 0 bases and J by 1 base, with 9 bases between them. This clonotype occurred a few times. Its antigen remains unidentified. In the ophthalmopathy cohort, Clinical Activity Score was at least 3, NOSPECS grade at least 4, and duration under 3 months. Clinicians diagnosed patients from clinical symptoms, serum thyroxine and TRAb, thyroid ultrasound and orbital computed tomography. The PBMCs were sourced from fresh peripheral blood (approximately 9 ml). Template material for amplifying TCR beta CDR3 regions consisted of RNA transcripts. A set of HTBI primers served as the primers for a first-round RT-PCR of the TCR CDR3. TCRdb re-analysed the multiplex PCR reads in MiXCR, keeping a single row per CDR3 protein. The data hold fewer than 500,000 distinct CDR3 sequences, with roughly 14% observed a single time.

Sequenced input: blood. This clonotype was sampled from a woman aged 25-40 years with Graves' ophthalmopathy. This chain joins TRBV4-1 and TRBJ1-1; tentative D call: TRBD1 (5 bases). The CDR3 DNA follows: TGCGCCAGCAGCCAAGAAGGGGTGCGGAACACTGAAGCTTTCTTT. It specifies CASSQEGVRNTEAFF.